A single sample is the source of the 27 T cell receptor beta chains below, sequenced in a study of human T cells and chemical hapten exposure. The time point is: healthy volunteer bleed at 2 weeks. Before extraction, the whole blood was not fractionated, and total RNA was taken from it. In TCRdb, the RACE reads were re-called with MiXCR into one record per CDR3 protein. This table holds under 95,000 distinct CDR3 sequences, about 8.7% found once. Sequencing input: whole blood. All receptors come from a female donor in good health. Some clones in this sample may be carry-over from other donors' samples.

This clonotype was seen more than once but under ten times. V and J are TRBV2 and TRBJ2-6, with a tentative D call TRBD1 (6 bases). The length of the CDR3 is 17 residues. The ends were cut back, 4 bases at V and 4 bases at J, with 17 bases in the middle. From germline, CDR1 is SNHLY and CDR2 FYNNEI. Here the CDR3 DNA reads TGTGCCAGCAGTGGGGCAGGGGCGCCGGGGGGGGCCAACGTCCTGACTTTC. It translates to CASSGAGAPGGANVLTF. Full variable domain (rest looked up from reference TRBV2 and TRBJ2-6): EPEVTQTPSHQVTQMGQEVILRCVPISNHLYFYWYRQILGQKVEFLVSFYNNEISEKSEIFDDQFSVERPDGSNFTLKIRSTKLEDSAMYFCASSGAGAPGGANVLTFGAGSRLTVL.

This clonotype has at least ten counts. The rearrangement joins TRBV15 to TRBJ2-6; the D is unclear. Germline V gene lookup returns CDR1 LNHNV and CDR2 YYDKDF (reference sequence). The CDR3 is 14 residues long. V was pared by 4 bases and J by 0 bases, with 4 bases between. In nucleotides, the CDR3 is TGTGCCACCAGCAAGATCTCTGGGGCCAACGTCCTGACTTTC. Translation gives CATSKISGANVLTF.

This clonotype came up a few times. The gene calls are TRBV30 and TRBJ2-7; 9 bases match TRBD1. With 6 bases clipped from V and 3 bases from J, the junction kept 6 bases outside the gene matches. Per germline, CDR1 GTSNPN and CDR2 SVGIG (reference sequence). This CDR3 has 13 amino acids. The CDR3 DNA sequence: TGTGCCTGTCCGGGACAGGGAGGCTACGAGCAGTACTTC. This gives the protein CACPGQGGYEQYF.

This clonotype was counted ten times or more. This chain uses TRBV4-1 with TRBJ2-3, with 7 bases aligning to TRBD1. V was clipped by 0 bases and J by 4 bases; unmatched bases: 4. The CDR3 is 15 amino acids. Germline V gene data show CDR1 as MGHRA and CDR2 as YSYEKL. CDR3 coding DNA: TGCGCCAGCAGCCAAGAGACAGGGTCCTCAGATACGCAGTATTTT. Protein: CASSQETGSSDTQYF.

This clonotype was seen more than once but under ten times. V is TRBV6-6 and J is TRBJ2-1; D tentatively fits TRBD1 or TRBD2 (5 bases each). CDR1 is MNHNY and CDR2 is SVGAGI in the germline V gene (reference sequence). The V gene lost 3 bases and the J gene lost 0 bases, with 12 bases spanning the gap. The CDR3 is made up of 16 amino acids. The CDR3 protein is CASSYAGTASYNEQFF. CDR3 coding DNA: TGTGCCAGCAGTTATGCCGGGACGGCCTCCTACAATGAGCAGTTCTTC.

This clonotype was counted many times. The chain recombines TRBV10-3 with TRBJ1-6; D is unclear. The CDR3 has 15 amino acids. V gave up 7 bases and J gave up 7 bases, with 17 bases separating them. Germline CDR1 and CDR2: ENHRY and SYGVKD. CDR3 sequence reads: CAIKSALETNSPLHF. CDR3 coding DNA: TGTGCCATCAAATCTGCCCTGGAGACAAATTCACCCCTCCACTTT.

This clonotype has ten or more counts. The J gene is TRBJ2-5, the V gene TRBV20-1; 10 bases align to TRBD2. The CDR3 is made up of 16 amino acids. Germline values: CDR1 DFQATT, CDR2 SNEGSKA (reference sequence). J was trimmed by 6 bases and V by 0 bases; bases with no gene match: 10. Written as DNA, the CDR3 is TGCAGTGCTAGAGATTCGCTAGCGGGAGATCTTAAGACCCAGTACTTC. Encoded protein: CSARDSLAGDLKTQYF.

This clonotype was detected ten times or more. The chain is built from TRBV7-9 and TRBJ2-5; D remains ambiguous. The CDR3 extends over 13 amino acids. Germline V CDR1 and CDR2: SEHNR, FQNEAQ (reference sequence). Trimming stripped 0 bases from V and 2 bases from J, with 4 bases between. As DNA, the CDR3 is TGTGCCAGCAGCTTAGCGCGTCAAGAGACCCAGTACTTC. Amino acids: CASSLARQETQYF.

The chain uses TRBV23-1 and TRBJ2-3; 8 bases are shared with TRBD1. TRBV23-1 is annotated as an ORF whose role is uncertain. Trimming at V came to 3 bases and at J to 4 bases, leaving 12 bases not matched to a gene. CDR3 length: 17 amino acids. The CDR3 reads CASSHFAGGEIADTQYF. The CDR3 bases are TGCGCCAGCAGTCATTTCGCAGGGGGCGAGATCGCAGATACGCAGTATTTT.

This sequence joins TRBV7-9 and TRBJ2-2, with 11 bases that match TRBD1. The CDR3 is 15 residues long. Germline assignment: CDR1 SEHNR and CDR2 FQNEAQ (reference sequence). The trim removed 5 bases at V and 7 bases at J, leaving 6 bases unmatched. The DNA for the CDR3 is TGTGCCAGCAGCCCGCGGACAGGGGGCGACGGGGAGCTGTTTTTT. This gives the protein CASSPRTGGDGELFF.

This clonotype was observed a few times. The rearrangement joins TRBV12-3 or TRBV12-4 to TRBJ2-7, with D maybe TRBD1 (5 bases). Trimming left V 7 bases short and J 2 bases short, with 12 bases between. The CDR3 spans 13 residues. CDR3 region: CASKGSSAYEQYF. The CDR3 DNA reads TGTGCCAGCAAGGGGTCGTCGGCCTACGAGCAGTACTTC.

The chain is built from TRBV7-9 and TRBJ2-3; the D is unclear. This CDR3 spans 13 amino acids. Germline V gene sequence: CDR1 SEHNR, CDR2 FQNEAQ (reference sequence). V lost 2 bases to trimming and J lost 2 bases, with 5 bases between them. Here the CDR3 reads CASSLQTTDTQYF. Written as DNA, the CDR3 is TGTGCCAGCAGCTTACAGACCACAGATACGCAGTATTTT.

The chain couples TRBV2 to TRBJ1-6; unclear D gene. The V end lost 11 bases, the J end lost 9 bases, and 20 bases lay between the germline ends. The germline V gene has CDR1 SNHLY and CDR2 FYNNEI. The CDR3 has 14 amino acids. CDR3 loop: CAGTSRASGSPLHF. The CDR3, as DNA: TGTGCCGGTACCAGTAGGGCGTCAGGTTCACCCCTCCACTTT.

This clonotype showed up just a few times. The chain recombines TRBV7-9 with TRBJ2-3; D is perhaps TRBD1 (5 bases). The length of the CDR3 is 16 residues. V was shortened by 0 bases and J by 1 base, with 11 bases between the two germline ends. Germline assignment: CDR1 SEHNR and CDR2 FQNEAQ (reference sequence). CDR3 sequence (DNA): TGTGCCAGCAGCTTAGCAGACAGCCCAGGCACAGATACGCAGTATTTT. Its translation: CASSLADSPGTDTQYF.

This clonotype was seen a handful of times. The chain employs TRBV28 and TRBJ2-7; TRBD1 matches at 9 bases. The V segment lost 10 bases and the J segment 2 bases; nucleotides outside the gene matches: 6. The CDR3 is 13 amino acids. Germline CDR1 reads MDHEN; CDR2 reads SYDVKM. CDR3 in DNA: TGTGCCACCCGAGGGACAGGGACCTACGAGCAGTACTTC. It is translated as CATRGTGTYEQYF.

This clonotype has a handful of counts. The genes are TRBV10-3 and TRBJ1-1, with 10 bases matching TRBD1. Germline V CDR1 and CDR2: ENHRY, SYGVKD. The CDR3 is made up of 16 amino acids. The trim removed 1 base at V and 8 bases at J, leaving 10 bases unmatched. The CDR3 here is CAISEFITGTGVEAFF. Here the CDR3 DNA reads TGTGCCATCAGTGAGTTTATAACCGGGACAGGGGTAGAAGCTTTCTTT.

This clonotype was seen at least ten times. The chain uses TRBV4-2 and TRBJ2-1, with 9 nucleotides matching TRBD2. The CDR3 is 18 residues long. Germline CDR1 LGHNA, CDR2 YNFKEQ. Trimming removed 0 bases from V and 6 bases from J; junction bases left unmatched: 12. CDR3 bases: TGTGCCAGCAGCCAAGATCCTAGCGGGAATGGTTTATTCAATGAGCAGTTCTTC. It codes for CASSQDPSGNGLFNEQFF.

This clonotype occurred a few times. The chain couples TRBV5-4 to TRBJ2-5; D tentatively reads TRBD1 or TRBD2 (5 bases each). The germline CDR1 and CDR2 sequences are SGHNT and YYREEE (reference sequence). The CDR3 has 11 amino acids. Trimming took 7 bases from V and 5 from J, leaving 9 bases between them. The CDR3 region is CASGGTETQYF. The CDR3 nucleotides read TGTGCCAGCGGGGGTACGGAGACCCAGTACTTC.

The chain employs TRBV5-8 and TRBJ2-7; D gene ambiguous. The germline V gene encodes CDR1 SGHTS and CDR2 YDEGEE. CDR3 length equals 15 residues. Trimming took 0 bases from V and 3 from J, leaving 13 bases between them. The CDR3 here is CASSLVRRFIYEQYF. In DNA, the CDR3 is TGTGCCAGCAGCTTGGTACGGCGGTTTATCTACGAGCAGTACTTC.

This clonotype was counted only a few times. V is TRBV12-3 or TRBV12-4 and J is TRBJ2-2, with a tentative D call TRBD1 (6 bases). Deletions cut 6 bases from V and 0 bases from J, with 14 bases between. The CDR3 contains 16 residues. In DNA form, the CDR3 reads TGTGCCAGCAGCCGAGACAGGCGACCGAACACCGGGGAGCTGTTTTTT. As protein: CASSRDRRPNTGELFF.

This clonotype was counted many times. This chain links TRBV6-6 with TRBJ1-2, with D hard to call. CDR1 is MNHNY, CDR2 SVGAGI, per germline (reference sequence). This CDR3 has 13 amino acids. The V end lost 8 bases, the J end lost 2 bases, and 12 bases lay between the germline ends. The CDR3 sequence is CASHESQNYGYTF. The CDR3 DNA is TGTGCCAGCCACGAGTCGCAGAACTATGGCTACACCTTC.

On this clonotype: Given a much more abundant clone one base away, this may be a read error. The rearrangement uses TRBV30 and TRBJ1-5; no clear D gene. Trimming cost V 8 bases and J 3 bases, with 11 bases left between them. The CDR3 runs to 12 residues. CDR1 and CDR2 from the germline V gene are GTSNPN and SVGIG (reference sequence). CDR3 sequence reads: CARAGDNQPQHF. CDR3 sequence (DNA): TGTGCCCGGGCAGGTGACAATCAGCCCCAGCATTTT. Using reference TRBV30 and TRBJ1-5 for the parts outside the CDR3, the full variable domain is SQTIHQWPATLVQPVGSPLSLECTVEGTSNPNLYWYRQAAGRGLQLLFYSVGIGQISSEVPQNLSASRPQDRQFILSSKKLLLSDSGFYLCARAGDNQPQHFGDGTRLSIL.

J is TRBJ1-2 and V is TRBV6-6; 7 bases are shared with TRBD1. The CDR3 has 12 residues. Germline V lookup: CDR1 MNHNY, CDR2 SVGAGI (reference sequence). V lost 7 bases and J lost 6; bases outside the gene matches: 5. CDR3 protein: CASTAGGNGYTF. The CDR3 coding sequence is TGTGCCAGCACCGCAGGGGGAAATGGCTACACCTTC.

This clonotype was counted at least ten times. The DNA of the CDR3 is TGTGCCAGCAGCTCCCCGGTAACTCTGTTGCAGTACTTC. Translation: CASSSPVTLLQYF. The rearrangement links TRBV11-2 to TRBJ2-7, with unresolved D. V lost 4 bases and J 9 bases, leaving 16 bases between the germline ends. CDR1 and CDR2 from the germline V gene are SGHAT and FQNNGV. This CDR3 contains 13 residues.

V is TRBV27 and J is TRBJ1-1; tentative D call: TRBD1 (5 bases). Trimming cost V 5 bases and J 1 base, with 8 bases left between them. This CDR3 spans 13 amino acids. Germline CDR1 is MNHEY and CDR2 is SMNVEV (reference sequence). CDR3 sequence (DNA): TGTGCCAGCAGTATTACAGGGAACACTGAAGCTTTCTTT. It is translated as CASSITGNTEAFF.

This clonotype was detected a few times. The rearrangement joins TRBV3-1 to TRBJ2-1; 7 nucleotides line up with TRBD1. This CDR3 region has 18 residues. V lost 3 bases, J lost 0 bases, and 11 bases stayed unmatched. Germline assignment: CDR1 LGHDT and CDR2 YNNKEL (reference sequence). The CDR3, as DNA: TGTGCCAGCAGCCATATCCGACAGGGACATCTCTCCTACAATGAGCAGTTCTTC. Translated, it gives CASSHIRQGHLSYNEQFF.

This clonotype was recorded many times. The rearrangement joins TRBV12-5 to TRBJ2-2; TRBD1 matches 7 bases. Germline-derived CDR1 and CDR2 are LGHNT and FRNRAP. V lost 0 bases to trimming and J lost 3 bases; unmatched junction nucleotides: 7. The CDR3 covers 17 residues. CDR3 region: CASGLVFSGTDTGELFF. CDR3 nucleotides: TGTGCTAGTGGTTTGGTATTCTCCGGGACAGACACCGGGGAGCTGTTTTTT.